The TCR beta chain under discussion was sequenced for a study of vaccination effects on CD4 cells after COVID-19 (dated by TCRdb to between 2021 and 2024). Broadly, across the study: In the ViraFEST assay, PBMC were stimulated with viral peptide pools, and antigen-specific CD4+ T cell clonotypes were then identified by expansion using TCR sequencing. Post-vaccine samples across the study were collected a median of 72 days after the second dose, with a range of 14 to 241. Altogether, around 11 COVID-19 convalescent patients and 4 SARS-CoV-2-naive healthy vaccine recipients made up the full study. The Oncomine TCR Beta short-read assay on an Illumina iSeq 100 was used to sequence cultures from other donors in the study. In both COVID-19 convalescent patients and infection-naive vaccine recipients, the study compared SARS-CoV-2 spike-specific CD4+ TCR repertoires from before mRNA vaccination with those from after it. Some 2 million PBMC per well were cultured with approximately 10 ug/ml peptides in IMDM containing about 5% human AB serum, 8.5 to 10 IU/ml IL-2 and gentamicin. Study-wide findings and limitations: The study was limited by a small number of convalescent patients, and early post-infection timepoints were lacking. Among healthy vaccine recipients, nearly all vaccine-induced clones were SARS-CoV-2 mono-reactive, and just 1 of 255 was cross-reactive with common cold coronaviruses. Marked clonal contraction was observed in both infection-induced and vaccine-induced clones at late post-vaccination timepoints, consistent with waning T cell responses.

After less than 13 days of culture, CD4+ T cells were isolated with the EasySep CD4+ T cell isolation kit. Each participant received two doses of an mRNA SARS-CoV-2 vaccine, either BNT162b2 or mRNA-1273. Healthy vaccine recipients had no prior SARS-CoV-2 infection, confirmed by negative nucleocapsid antibodies before and after vaccination. Half of the culture medium was replaced with fresh IL-2-containing medium on days 3 and 7. Unless noted otherwise, every peptide stimulation condition was grown in triplicate wells. PBMC were separated from whole blood using Ficoll-Paque Plus gradient centrifugation and were then either cryopreserved at -140C or used fresh. The QIAamp micro DNA kit was used to extract genomic DNA from the cultured CD4+ T cells. From the germline V gene, CDR1 is SNHLY and CDR2 is FYNNEI. The trim is 9 bases for V and 2 bases for J, with a gap of 13 bases between the germline ends. Counted from cysteine to phenylalanine, this CDR3 has 13 amino acids. CDR3 DNA is the only sequence kept; it has 39 bases, read in frame from the first base.

The receptor library was made with the immunoSEQ multiplex PCR assay. TCR beta CDR3 sequencing was performed on DNA from the cultured, isolated CD4+ T cells. The original methods were these. Non-productive TCR sequences were removed, reads were trimmed to the CDR3 region, and CDR3s of at least 7 amino acids were retained. Antigen-specific clonotypes were identified using the MANAFEST web app by comparison of expansion in peptide wells against reference cultures. For clones to be considered positive, expansion at FDR<0.05 versus reference and all other wells, an odds ratio above 5, and a frequency above 0.1% in two replicate wells were required. A clonotype was called cross-reactive if it was significantly expanded both in SARS-CoV-2 spike wells and in at least one common cold coronavirus spike condition. Using the stringdist R package, CDR3 similarity was measured by Levenshtein distance, and unrooted trees were constructed with ape in R 3.6.1. TCRdb retrieved this table from immuneACCESS and kept in-frame rearrangements only. Not all clones are present; in checked studies, unresolved V genes account for under half, and no reason is known for the remainder. D and trimming were read from the DNA, whereas the V and J calls and clone size are those reported in that table. The sample table shows approximately 70,000 clones, and nearly 75% are seen once. Roughly 2% of the sample rests with the top ten.

Remarks on this clone: Its binding antigen is unknown. No base quality values were provided; no much bigger clone lies one nucleotide off.

This receptor was taken from a human donor who received a COVID-19 vaccine. The sequences come from CD4+ T cells from PBMCs cultured without peptide, collected after COVID-19 vaccination. Recombination linked TRBV2 to TRBJ2-5; the D gene cannot be resolved reliably. The CDR3 in this case is CARSRGTQETQYF. The DNA reads as follows: TGTGCCAGGTCACGAGGTACTCAAGAGACCCAGTACTTC.